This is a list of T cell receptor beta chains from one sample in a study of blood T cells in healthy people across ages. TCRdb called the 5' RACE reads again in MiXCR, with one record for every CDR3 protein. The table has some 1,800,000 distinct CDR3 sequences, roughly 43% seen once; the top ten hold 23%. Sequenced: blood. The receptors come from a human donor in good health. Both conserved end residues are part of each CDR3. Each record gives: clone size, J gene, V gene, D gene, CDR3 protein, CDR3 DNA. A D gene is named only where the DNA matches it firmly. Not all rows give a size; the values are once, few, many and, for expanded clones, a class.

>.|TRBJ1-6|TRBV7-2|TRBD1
CASSPLGQGAVALHF
TGTGCCAGCAGCCCCCTAGGACAGGGTGCGGTAGCCCTCCACTTT
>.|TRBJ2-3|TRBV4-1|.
CASSQRDVADTQYF
TGCGCCAGCAGCCAACGGGACGTGGCAGATACGCAGTATTTT
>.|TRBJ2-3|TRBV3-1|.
CASSPGTTNTDTQYF
TGTGCCAGCAGCCCCGGGACGACCAACACAGATACGCAGTATTTT
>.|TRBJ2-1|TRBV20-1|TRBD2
CSARDLSSGGYLQGEQFF
TGCAGTGCTAGAGATCTGAGTAGCGGGGGTTACCTACAGGGTGAGCAGTTCTTC
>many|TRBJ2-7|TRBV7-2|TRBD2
CASSLASGGYEQYF
TGTGCCAGCAGCTTAGCTAGCGGGGGTTACGAGCAGTACTTC
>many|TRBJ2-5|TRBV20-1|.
CSARFGAGRATQYF
TGCAGTGCTAGATTTGGAGCCGGGCGGGCGACCCAGTACTTC
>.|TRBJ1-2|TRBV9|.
CASRVRATYGYTF
TGTGCCAGCAGGGTAAGAGCTACTTATGGCTACACCTTC
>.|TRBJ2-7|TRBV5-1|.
CASSSASQGSSYEQYF
TGCGCCAGCAGCTCTGCCAGCCAGGGGTCCTCGTACGAGCAGTACTTC
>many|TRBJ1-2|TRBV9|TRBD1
CASSRTGSNYGYTF
TGTGCCAGCAGTCGGACAGGTTCTAACTATGGCTACACCTTC
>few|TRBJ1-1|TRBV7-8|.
CASSLVGGVEAFF
TGTGCCAGCAGCTTAGTGGGTGGGGTTGAAGCTTTCTTT
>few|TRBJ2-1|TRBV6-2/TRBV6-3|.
CASSLANYYNEQFF
TGTGCCAGCAGTCTCGCCAATTACTACAATGAGCAGTTCTTC
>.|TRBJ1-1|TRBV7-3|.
CASSLAPIGTAEQREAFF
TGTGCCAGCAGCTTGGCCCCCATCGGGACCGCCGAGCAGAGGGAAGCTTTCTTT
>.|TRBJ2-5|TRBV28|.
CASSPAGEPGGETQYF
TGTGCCAGCAGTCCGGCAGGGGAACCCGGGGGGGAGACCCAGTACTTC
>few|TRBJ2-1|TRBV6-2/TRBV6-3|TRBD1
CASRRQGYNEQFF
TGTGCCAGCAGGCGACAGGGTTACAATGAGCAGTTCTTC
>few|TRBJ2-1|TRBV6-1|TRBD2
CASGKGMTSGNLLSPYNEQFF
TGTGCCAGCGGAAAAGGGATGACTAGCGGGAACCTTTTATCACCCTACAATGAGCAGTTCTTC
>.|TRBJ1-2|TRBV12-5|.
CASGLAGHLYGYTF
TGTGCTAGTGGTTTGGCGGGCCACCTCTATGGCTACACCTTC
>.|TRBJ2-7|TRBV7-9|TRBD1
CASSPVTGGPYEQYF
TGTGCCAGCAGCCCTGTCACAGGGGGGCCCTACGAGCAGTACTTC
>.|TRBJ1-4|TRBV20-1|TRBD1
CSARGTGGKGLFF
TGCAGTGCTAGAGGGACAGGGGGCAAGGGACTGTTTTTT
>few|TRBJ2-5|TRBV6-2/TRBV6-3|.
CASRRAGTQETQYF
TGTGCCAGCAGGCGCGCCGGGACCCAAGAGACCCAGTACTTC
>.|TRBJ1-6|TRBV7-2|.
CASTRSGVSPLHF
TGTGCCAGCACAAGGAGCGGCGTTTCACCCCTCCACTTT
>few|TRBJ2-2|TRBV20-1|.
CSAKGVFTTGELFF
TGCAGTGCTAAGGGGGTCTTTACCACCGGGGAGCTGTTTTTT
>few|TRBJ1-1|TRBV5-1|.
CASSLEGTVFTEAFF
TGCGCCAGCAGCTTGGAAGGAACTGTTTTCACTGAAGCTTTCTTT
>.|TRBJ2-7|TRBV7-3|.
CASSLLEGEAYEQYF
TGTGCCAGCAGCTTACTCGAGGGGGAGGCCTACGAGCAGTACTTC
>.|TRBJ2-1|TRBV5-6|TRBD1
CASSFGTGGPYNKQFF
TGTGCCAGCAGCTTTGGGACAGGGGGCCCCTACAATAAGCAGTTCTTC
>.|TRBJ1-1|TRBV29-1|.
CSAGGGGSDTEAFF
TGCAGCGCCGGGGGAGGGGGGTCGGACACTGAAGCTTTCTTT
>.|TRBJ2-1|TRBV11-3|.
CASSLGIWGQFF
TGCGCCAGCAGCTTGGGCATCTGGGGGCAGTTCTTC
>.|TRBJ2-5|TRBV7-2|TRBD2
CASSTALAGTQETQYF
TGTGCCAGCAGCACGGCCCTAGCGGGGACTCAAGAGACCCAGTACTTC
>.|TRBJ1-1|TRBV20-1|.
CSASPETYSMNTEAFF
TGCAGTGCTAGTCCCGAGACTTACTCCATGAACACTGAAGCTTTCTTT
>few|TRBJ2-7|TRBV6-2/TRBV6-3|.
CASSFGISYEQYF
TGTGCCAGCAGTTTCGGAATCTCCTACGAGCAGTACTTC
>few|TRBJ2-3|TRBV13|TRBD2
CASSPDGSGGTDTQYF
TGTGCCAGCAGCCCCGATGGGAGCGGGGGCACAGATACGCAGTATTTT
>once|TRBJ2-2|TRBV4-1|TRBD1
CASSLPGQPNTGELFF
TGCGCCAGCAGCCTCCCGGGACAGCCGAACACCGGGGAGCTGTTTTTT
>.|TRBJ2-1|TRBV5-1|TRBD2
CASSLAPSGLNEQFF
TGCGCCAGCAGCTTGGCCCCTAGCGGGCTCAATGAGCAGTTCTTC
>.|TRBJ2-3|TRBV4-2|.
CASSQPQEYTDTQYF
TGTGCCAGCAGCCAACCACAGGAGTACACAGATACGCAGTATTTT
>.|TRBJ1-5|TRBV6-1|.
CASRNNNQPQHF
TGTGCCAGCAGAAATAACAATCAGCCCCAGCATTTT
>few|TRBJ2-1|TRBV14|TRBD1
CASSLYTGVTYNEQFF
TGTGCCAGCAGCCTATACACAGGGGTTACATACAATGAGCAGTTCTTC
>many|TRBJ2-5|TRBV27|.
CASSFLEQETQYF
TGTGCCAGCAGTTTCTTGGAGCAAGAGACCCAGTACTTC
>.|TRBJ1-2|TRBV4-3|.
CASSQELRYGYTF
TGCGCCAGCAGCCAAGAACTCAGATATGGCTACACCTTC
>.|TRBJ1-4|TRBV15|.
CATSEGTEKLFF
TGTGCCACCAGCGAAGGGACTGAAAAACTGTTTTTT
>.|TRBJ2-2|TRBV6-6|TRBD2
CASSRLAGGHQGGELFF
TGTGCCAGCAGCCGACTAGCGGGGGGGCATCAGGGCGGGGAGCTGTTTTTT
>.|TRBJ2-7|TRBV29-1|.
CSVTGTAWEQYF
TGCAGCGTGACCGGGACCGCGTGGGAGCAGTACTTC
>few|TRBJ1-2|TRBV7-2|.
CASSFTWNYGYTF
TGTGCCAGCAGCTTCACGTGGAACTATGGCTACACCTTC
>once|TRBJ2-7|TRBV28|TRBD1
CASSPHRDRGLPSSYNEQYF
TGTGCCAGCAGTCCCCATCGGGACAGGGGGTTACCCAGCTCCTACAATGAGCAGTACTTC
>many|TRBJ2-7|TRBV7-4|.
CASSLIHEQYF
TGTGCCAGCAGCTTAATCCACGAGCAGTACTTC
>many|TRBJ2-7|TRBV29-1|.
CSVAPFGKRGEQYF
TGCAGCGTTGCCCCTTTCGGGAAGAGGGGCGAGCAGTACTTC
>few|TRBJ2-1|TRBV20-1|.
CSAVGASPIYNEQFF
TGCAGTGCCGTGGGGGCTAGCCCGATTTACAATGAGCAGTTCTTC
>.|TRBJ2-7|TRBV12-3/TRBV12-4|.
CASSSTPGISFSSYEQYF
TGTGCCAGCAGTTCAACCCCAGGGATTTCATTTAGCTCCTACGAGCAGTACTTC
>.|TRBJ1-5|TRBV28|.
CATKPHQGPQASPEFNQPQHF
TGTGCCACCAAACCCCATCAGGGGCCTCAAGCGTCCCCTGAGTTCAATCAGCCCCAGCATTTT
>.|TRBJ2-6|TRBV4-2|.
CASSLAGTDFSGANVLTF
TGTGCCAGCAGCCTGGCGGGGACAGACTTCTCTGGGGCCAACGTCCTGACTTTC
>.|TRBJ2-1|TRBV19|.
CASNTPGAYNEQFF
TGTGCCAGTAACACACCCGGGGCGTACAATGAGCAGTTCTTC
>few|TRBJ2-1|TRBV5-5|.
CASSLSDGKYNEQFF
TGTGCCAGCAGCTTGTCAGATGGGAAGTACAATGAGCAGTTCTTC
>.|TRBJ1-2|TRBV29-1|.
CSVYIDGSYTF
TGCAGCGTTTACATAGATGGGTCCTACACCTTC
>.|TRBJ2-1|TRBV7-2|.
CASSLLLAPSYNEQFF
TGTGCCAGCAGCTTACTCCTAGCCCCCTCCTACAATGAGCAGTTCTTC
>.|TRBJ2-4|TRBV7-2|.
CASSLGPNSIQYF
TGTGCCAGCAGCTTGGGCCCTAACTCGATTCAGTACTTC
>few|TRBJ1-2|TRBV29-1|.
CSVETVNYGYTF
TGCAGCGTTGAAACTGTTAACTATGGCTACACCTTC
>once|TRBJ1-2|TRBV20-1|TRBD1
CSARRTGNNYGYTF
TGCAGTGCTAGACGGACAGGGAATAACTATGGCTACACCTTC